The 5 T cell receptor beta chains listed next were all sequenced from one sample in a study of control samples from healthy donors and cancer patients. Assay: immunoSEQ multiplex PCR; the TCRdb copy retains only in-frame clones and omits some. Of over 85,000 clones detected, roughly nine tenths appear once; the ten largest clones hold about 8.6%. The specimen sequenced was PBMCs. Source of these receptors: a woman in her forties or fifties with colorectal cancer.

The chain uses TRBV6-1 and TRBJ2-7, with D perhaps assigned TRBD1 or TRBD2 (6 bases each). CDR3 size: 16 residues. The germline V gene has CDR1 MNHNS and CDR2 SASEGT. The V end lost 4 bases, the J end lost 0 bases, and 16 bases lay between the germline ends. The CDR3 protein is CASSAWGAGASYEQYV. CDR3 coding DNA: TGTGCCAGCAGTGCCTGGGGGGCAGGGGCCTCCTACGAGCAGTACGTC.

This clone was seen only a few times. V and J are TRBV10-2 and TRBJ1-6; no firm D call. Germline V gene lookup returns CDR1 WSHSY and CDR2 SAAADI. The CDR3 runs to 15 residues. The V gene lost 4 bases and the J gene lost 0 bases, with 7 bases spanning the gap. For the CDR3, the DNA is TGCGCCAGCAGTGCACAGAGCTCCTATAATTCACCCCTCCACTTT. It encodes CASSAQSSYNSPLHF.

This sequence joins TRBV9 and TRBJ2-3; D gene uncertain. Germline assignment: CDR1 SGDLS and CDR2 YYNGEE. Trimming pared 1 base from V and 3 bases from J, leaving 6 bases between. This CDR3 is 13 amino acids long. The CDR3 is CASSVLGTDTQYF. The CDR3 DNA is TGTGCCAGCAGCGTACTTGGGACAGATACGCAGTATTTT.

The J gene is TRBJ1-5, the V gene TRBV15; no clear D gene. CDR3 length: 15 amino acids. V lost 0 bases, J lost 1 base, and 7 bases lay in between. Germline V lookup: CDR1 LNHNV, CDR2 YYDKDF (reference sequence). The CDR3: CATSREGGSNQPQHF. For the CDR3, the DNA is TGTGCCACCAGCAGAGAAGGAGGGAGCAATCAGCCCCAGCATTTT. The entire variable domain, with the rest obtained from reference TRBV15 and TRBJ1-5, is as follows: DAMVIQNPRYQVTQFGKPVTLSCSQTLNHNVMYWYQQKSSQAPKLLFHYYDKDFNNEADTPDNFQSRRPNTSFCFLDIRSPGLGDTAMYLCATSREGGSNQPQHFGDGTRLSIL.

The CDR3 is CASSRSGGYGYTF. In nucleotides, the CDR3 is TGTGCCAGCAGCCGAAGCGGGGGATATGGCTACACCTTC. V usage is TRBV7-2 and J usage is TRBJ1-2; D perhaps matches TRBD1 (5 bases). The CDR3 sequence is 13 residues long. Looked up from germline, CDR1 is SGHTA and CDR2 is FQGNSA. Trimming shortened V by 5 bases and J by 5 bases, and 12 bases separated the two germline ends. The whole variable domain, remainder taken from reference TRBV7-2 and TRBJ1-2, is GAGVSQSPSNKVTEKGKDVELRCDPISGHTALYWYRQSLGQGLEFLIYFQGNSAPDKSGLPSDRFSAERTGGSVSTLTIQRTQQEDSAVYLCASSRSGGYGYTFGSGTRLTVV.